This entry lists 23 T cell receptor beta chains sequenced from one sample in a study of T cell responses to AZD1222 COVID-19 vaccine. Produced via immunoSEQ multiplex PCR; TCRdb's table is partial and in-frame only. The sample consists of 70,000 to 90,000 clones, roughly 82% of them appearing once. The sequences come from peripheral blood, collected on day 0 of AZD1222 vaccination. The receptors stem from an adult in good health.

This clone has more than one count but fewer than ten. The chain employs TRBV12-3 or TRBV12-4 and TRBJ1-3; no firm D call. Deletions cut 4 bases from V and 5 bases from J, with 9 bases between. The CDR3 is 13 amino acids. This chain's CDR3 is CASSYRIRNTIYF. Written as DNA, the CDR3 is TGTGCCAGCAGTTACCGGATCCGAAACACCATATATTTT.

The rearrangement uses TRBV5-4 and TRBJ1-5; D gene unclear. The V end was cut by 2 bases, the J end by 3 bases, with 9 bases between. The CDR3 consists of 14 residues. Germline loops: CDR1 SGHNT, CDR2 YYREEE (reference sequence). The CDR3 protein is CASSLAGYNQPQHF. For the CDR3, the DNA is TGTGCCAGCAGCTTAGCAGGTTACAATCAGCCCCAGCATTTT.

This clone was found a few times. The same CDR3 is also encoded by other DNA sequences in this sample. This rearrangement joins TRBV18 to TRBJ2-5; D is possibly TRBD1 (5 bases). The CDR3 contains 13 residues. The germline V and J ends were trimmed by 0 bases and 7 bases, with 9 bases remaining between them. CDR1 and CDR2 (germline): KGHSH, LQKENI. DNA for the CDR3: TGTGCCAGCTCACCACCGGGGCCGGGGACCCAGTACTTC. It codes for CASSPPGPGTQYF.

The chain combines TRBV5-6 with TRBJ1-4; no reliable D call. Trimming removed 4 bases from V and 13 bases from J, with 17 bases in between. CDR1 and CDR2 from the germline V gene are SGHDT and YYEEEE. The CDR3 is made up of 13 amino acids. This chain's CDR3 is CASSRTTEGTLFF. CDR3 nucleotides: TGTGCCAGCAGCAGGACCACTGAGGGTACACTGTTTTTT.

The chain carries TRBV2 and TRBJ2-7; D might be TRBD1 or TRBD2, each matching 5 bases. Germline V gene sequence: CDR1 SNHLY, CDR2 FYNNEI. Trimming removed 8 bases from V and 6 bases from J, with 20 bases in between. This CDR3 has 14 amino acids. The CDR3: CASAKVGGAGEQYF. In DNA form, the CDR3 reads TGTGCCAGCGCGAAAGTTGGGGGAGCAGGCGAGCAGTACTTC.

V is TRBV27 and J is TRBJ2-1; D is perhaps TRBD1 or TRBD2 (5 bases each). V was shortened by 6 bases and J by 12 bases, with 21 bases between the two germline ends. CDR1 MNHEY and CDR2 SMNVEV come from the germline V gene (reference sequence). The CDR3 totals 14 residues. CDR3 region: CASSPVGDTMRQFF. CDR3 in DNA: TGTGCCAGCAGCCCGGTGGGGGATACAATGAGGCAGTTCTTC.

This chain connects TRBV28 to TRBJ1-2; D is perhaps TRBD1 (6 bases). The CDR3 totals 14 residues. Trimming took 3 bases from V and 3 from J, leaving 11 bases between them. Germline V gene lookup returns CDR1 MDHEN and CDR2 SYDVKM. In nucleotides, the CDR3 is TGTGCCAGCAGTTTGGGGGCTTCGGACTATGGCTACACCTTC. Encoded protein: CASSLGASDYGYTF.

This clone was seen more than once but under ten times. This rearrangement joins TRBV5-1 to TRBJ1-5; the D is unclear. The CDR3 spans 16 residues. The germline CDR1 and CDR2 sequences are SGHRS and YFSETQ. V was pared by 2 bases and J by 0 bases, with 12 bases between. CDR3 amino acids: CASSLGRRYSNQPQHF. The CDR3 nucleotides are TGCGCCAGCAGCTTAGGGCGCAGATATAGCAATCAGCCCCAGCATTTT.

The chain combines TRBV2 with TRBJ1-3; the D is unclear. The ends were cut back, 5 bases at V and 2 bases at J, with 13 bases in the middle. CDR3 size: 15 residues. Germline CDR1 and CDR2: SNHLY and FYNNEI. CDR3 DNA sequence: TGTGCCAGCAGTCCCGTTGCAGGCACTGGAAACACCATATATTTT. Its translation: CASSPVAGTGNTIYF.

The V gene is TRBV2, the J gene TRBJ2-2; a possible D gene is TRBD1 (6 bases). V dropped 7 bases and J dropped 6 bases, with 15 bases sitting between them. The germline gives CDR1 SNHLY, CDR2 FYNNEI. This CDR3 has 14 residues. As DNA, the CDR3 is TGTGCCAGCATAAAGGGGGAGATTTCCGGGGAGCTGTTTTTT. It specifies CASIKGEISGELFF.

The V and J genes are TRBV11-2 and TRBJ1-5; D is perhaps TRBD1 (5 bases). Trimming left V 6 bases short and J 9 bases short, with 18 bases between. CDR3 length: 14 residues. From germline, CDR1 is SGHAT and CDR2 FQNNGV. The CDR3 DNA is TGTGCCAGCAGTAAAACACGTGGTCAGGGGCCCCAGCATTTT. This translates into CASSKTRGQGPQHF.

V and J are TRBV4-1 and TRBJ1-1; perhaps TRBD1 as D (6 bases). Per the germline V gene, CDR1 is MGHRA and CDR2 is YSYEKL. The V end lost 4 bases, the J end lost 3 bases, and 9 bases lay between the germline ends. The CDR3 totals 13 residues. The CDR3 nucleotides read TGCGCCAGCAGCCGAGGACAGCACACTGAAGCTTTCTTT. Amino acids: CASSRGQHTEAFF.

The CDR3 DNA sequence: TGCGCCAGGGGGGATCAGGGGTGGAATCAGCCCCAGCATTTT. This encodes CARGDQGWNQPQHF. The rearrangement joins TRBV4-1 to TRBJ1-5; tentatively, D is TRBD1 (6 bases). Per germline, CDR1 MGHRA and CDR2 YSYEKL. The V gene lost 9 bases and the J gene lost 4 bases, with 16 bases spanning the gap. The CDR3 length is 14 residues.

This sequence joins TRBV7-9 and TRBJ2-3, with 7 bases identical to TRBD2. The CDR3 extends over 15 amino acids. Germline V CDR1 and CDR2: SEHNR, FQNEAQ (reference sequence). The J segment lost 1 base and the V segment lost 1 base, leaving 2 bases of the junction unmatched. The CDR3 DNA reads as TGTGCCAGCAGCTTAGGAGCGGGACGCACAGATACGCAGTATTTT. This encodes CASSLGAGRTDTQYF. The whole variable domain, remainder taken from reference TRBV7-9 and TRBJ2-3, is DTGVSQNPRHKITKRGQNVTFRCDPISEHNRLYWYRQTLGQGPEFLTYFQNEAQLEKSRLLSDRFSAERPKGSFSTLEIQRTEQGDSAMYLCASSLGAGRTDTQYFGPGTRLTVL.

This clone was seen a single time. V and J are TRBV19 and TRBJ1-4; D gene unclear. Per germline, CDR1 LNHDA and CDR2 SQIVND (reference sequence). V lost 6 bases and J lost 7, with 15 bases in between. The CDR3 contains 14 residues. The CDR3 bases are TGTGCCAGTAGACGGACTGAAAATTCTGAAAAACTGTTTTTT. This translates into CASRRTENSEKLFF.

The chain employs TRBV5-1 and TRBJ2-5, with D hard to call. CDR3 length: 13 amino acids. Trimming removed 4 bases at V and 4 bases at J, with 11 bases between. The germline CDR1 and CDR2 sequences are SGHRS and YFSETQ. The CDR3 region has the DNA TGCGCCAGCAGCATCAAGAGCCCAGAGACCCAGTACTTC. Residues: CASSIKSPETQYF.

V is TRBV11-2 and J is TRBJ2-5; 10 bases match TRBD2. The germline V gene has CDR1 SGHAT and CDR2 FQNNGV. Trimming cost V 4 bases and J 0 bases; bases outside gene matches: 8. CDR3 length: 17 residues. The CDR3 bases are TGTGCCAGCAGCTCGGGCGGTAGCGGGGGGCACCAAGAGACCCAGTACTTC. It translates to CASSSGGSGGHQETQYF.

CDR3 residues: CASSSLTEAVNEQFF. CDR3 nucleotides: TGTGCCAGCAGCTCCCTTACGGAGGCGGTTAATGAGCAGTTCTTC. The V call is TRBV7-9, the J call TRBJ2-1; a weak D match, TRBD2 (5 bases). Germline V CDR1 and CDR2: SEHNR, FQNEAQ (reference sequence). The germline V and J ends were trimmed by 4 bases and 7 bases, with 17 bases remaining between them. The CDR3 has 15 amino acids.

This chain links TRBV28 with TRBJ2-1, with 11 bases fitting TRBD2. CDR3 length: 14 amino acids. Germline V gene data show CDR1 as MDHEN and CDR2 as SYDVKM. The V segment lost 7 bases and the J segment 6 bases; nucleotides outside the gene matches: 5. CDR3 DNA sequence: TGTGCCAGCAAACCCGGGACTAGCGGCAATGAGCAGTTCTTC. Translated: CASKPGTSGNEQFF.

The V gene is TRBV5-6, the J gene TRBJ1-3; D is unresolved. V gave up 7 bases and J gave up 0 bases, with 8 bases separating them. The CDR3 length is 13 residues. Germline V gives CDR1 SGHDT, CDR2 YYEEEE. CDR3 DNA: TGTGCCAGCGGACTCCCCTCTGGAAACACCATATATTTT. This encodes CASGLPSGNTIYF.

The count of this clone is one. The rearrangement uses TRBV24-1 and TRBJ1-2; possibly TRBD1 for D (6 bases). The CDR3 has 13 amino acids. Trimming removed 4 bases at V and 6 bases at J, with 11 bases between. From germline, CDR1 is KGHDR and CDR2 SFDVKD. The CDR3 region is CATSEQGYDGYTF. As DNA, the CDR3 is TGTGCCACCAGTGAGCAGGGGTATGATGGCTACACCTTC.

The chain couples TRBV2 to TRBJ2-7; TRBD1 matches at 8 bases. The CDR3 spans 16 residues. The V gene end was trimmed by 4 bases and the J gene end by 6 bases; junction bases not matched to a gene: 14. From germline, CDR1 is SNHLY and CDR2 FYNNEI. The CDR3 loop is CASSGGWTGPPSEQYF. The CDR3 DNA reads TGTGCCAGCAGTGGAGGATGGACAGGGCCCCCCTCCGAGCAGTACTTC.

The chain couples TRBV5-1 to TRBJ2-7; the match to TRBD2 covers 8 bases. This CDR3 contains 19 residues. The V and J ends lost 4 bases and 4 bases, in that order; junction bases with no gene match: 22. Germline assignment: CDR1 SGHRS and CDR2 YFSETQ. This CDR3 is CASSLQMTNSGVPPYEQYF. In nucleotides, the CDR3 is TGCGCCAGCAGCCTACAAATGACCAATAGCGGGGTCCCACCGTACGAGCAGTACTTC. The full variable domain, with the rest looked up from reference TRBV5-1 and TRBJ2-7, is KAGVTQTPRYLIKTRGQQVTLSCSPISGHRSVSWYQQTPGQGLQFLFEYFSETQRNKGNFPGRFSGRQFSNSRSEMNVSTLELGDSALYLCASSLQMTNSGVPPYEQYFGPGTRLTVT.